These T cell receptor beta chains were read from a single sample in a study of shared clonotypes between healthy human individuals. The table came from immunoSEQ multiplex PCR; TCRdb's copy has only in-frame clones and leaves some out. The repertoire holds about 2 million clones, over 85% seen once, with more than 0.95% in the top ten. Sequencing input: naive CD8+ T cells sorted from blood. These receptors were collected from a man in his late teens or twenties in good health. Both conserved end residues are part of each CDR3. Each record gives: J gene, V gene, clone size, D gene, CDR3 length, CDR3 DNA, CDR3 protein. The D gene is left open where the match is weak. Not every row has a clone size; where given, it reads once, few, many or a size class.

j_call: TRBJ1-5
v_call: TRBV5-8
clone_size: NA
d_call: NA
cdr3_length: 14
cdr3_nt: TGTGCCAGCAGCTTGGTGTGGGGGAATCAGCCCCAGCATTTT
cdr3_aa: CASSLVWGNQPQHF

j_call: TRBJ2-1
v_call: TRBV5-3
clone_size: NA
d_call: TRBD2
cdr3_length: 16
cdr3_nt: TGTGCCAGAAGCAGTTCTAGCGGTAGCTCCTACAATGAGCAGTTCTTC
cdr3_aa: CARSSSSGSSYNEQFF

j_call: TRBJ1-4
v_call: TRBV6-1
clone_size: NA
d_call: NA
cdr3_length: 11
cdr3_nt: TGTGCCAGCAGTGAAGCTGAAAAACTGTTTTTT
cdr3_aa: CASSEAEKLFF

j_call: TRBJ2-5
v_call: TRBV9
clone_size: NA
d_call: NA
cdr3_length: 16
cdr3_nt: TGTGCCAGCAGCGTAGGAAGTGAAGGGAAGGTGGAGACCCAGTACTTC
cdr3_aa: CASSVGSEGKVETQYF

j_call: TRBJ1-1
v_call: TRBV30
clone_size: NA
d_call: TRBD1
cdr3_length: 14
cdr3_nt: TGTGCCTGGAGTGAAGGACAGGGGAAGACTGAAGCTTTCTTT
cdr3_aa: CAWSEGQGKTEAFF

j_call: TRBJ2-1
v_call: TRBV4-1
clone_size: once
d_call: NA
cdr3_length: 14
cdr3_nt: TGCGCCAGCAGCCTATTAGACGGTGTCGGTGAGCAGTTCTTC
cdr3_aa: CASSLLDGVGEQFF

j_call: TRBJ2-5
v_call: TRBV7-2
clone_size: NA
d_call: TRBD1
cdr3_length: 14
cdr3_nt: TGTGCCAGCAGCAACAACAGGGGGCTGGAGACCCAGTACTTC
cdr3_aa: CASSNNRGLETQYF

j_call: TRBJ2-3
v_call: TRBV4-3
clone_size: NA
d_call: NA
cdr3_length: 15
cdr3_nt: TGCGCCAGCAGCCAAGAAGGGGATGACACAGATACGCAGTATTTT
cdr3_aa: CASSQEGDDTDTQYF

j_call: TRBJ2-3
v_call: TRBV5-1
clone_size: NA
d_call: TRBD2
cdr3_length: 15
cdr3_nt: TGCGCCAGCAGCACGGGACTAGCGGGAGGGTCGGAGCAGTATTTT
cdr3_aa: CASSTGLAGGSEQYF

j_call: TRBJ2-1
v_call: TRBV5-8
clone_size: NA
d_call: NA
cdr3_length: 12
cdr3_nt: TGTGCCAGCAGCGTTCAGTACAATGAGCAGTTCTTC
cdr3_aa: CASSVQYNEQFF

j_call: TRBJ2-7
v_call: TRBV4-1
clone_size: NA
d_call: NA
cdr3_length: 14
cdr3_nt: TGCGCCAGCAGCCAAGGGCGGGATTCCTACGAGCAGTACTTC
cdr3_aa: CASSQGRDSYEQYF

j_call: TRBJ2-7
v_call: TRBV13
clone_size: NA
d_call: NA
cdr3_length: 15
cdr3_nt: TGTGCCAGCAGCTACCCTTCGACGGTACCCTACGAGCAGTACTTC
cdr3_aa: CASSYPSTVPYEQYF

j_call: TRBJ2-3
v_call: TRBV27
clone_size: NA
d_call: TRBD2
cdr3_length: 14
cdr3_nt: TGTGCCAGTGCCAGCGGGAGTCGCCCAGATACGCAGTATTTT
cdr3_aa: CASASGSRPDTQYF

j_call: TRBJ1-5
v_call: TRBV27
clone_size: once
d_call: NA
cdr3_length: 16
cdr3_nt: TGTGCCAGCAGCCCAGAGGGATGGGGGGCGATCCAGCCCCAGCATTTT
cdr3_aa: CASSPEGWGAIQPQHF

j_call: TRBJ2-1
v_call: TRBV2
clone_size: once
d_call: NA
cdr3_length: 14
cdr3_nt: TGTGCCAGCAGTGAAGCGGGGGGTAGACATGAGCAGTTCTTC
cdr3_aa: CASSEAGGRHEQFF

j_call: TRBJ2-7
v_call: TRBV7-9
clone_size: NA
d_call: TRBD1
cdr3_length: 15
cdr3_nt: TGTGCCAGCGATGCGGAGACAGGGGTGGGATACGAGCAGTACTTC
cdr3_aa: CASDAETGVGYEQYF

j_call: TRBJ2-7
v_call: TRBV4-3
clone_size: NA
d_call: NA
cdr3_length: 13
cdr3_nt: TGCGCCAGCAGCCAAGGGAACACGTACGAGCAGTACTTC
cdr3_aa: CASSQGNTYEQYF

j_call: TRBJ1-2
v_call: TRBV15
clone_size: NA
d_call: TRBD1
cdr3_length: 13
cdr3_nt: TGTGCCACCAGCGAGGACAGGGGGGATGGCTACACCTTC
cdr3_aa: CATSEDRGDGYTF

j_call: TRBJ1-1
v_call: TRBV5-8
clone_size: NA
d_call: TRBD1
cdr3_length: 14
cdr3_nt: TGTGCCAGCAGCTCCCGGGACAGGGGCACTGAAGCTTTCTTT
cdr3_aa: CASSSRDRGTEAFF

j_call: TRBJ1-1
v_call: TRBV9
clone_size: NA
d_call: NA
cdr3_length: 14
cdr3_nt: TGTGCCAGCAGCGTAGGGGGTGGCGGCACTGAAGCTTTCTTT
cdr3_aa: CASSVGGGGTEAFF

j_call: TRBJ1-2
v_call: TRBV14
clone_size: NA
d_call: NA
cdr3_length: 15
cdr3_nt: TGTGCCAGCAGCCGCGGCTGGGGAGGGGACTATGGCTACACCTTC
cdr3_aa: CASSRGWGGDYGYTF

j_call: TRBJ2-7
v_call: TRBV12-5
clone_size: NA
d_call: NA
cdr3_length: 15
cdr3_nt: TGTGCTAGTGGTTTGGTAACGGGGATGTATCTCGAGCAGTACTTC
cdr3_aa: CASGLVTGMYLEQYF